Following are 9 T cell receptor beta chains from one sample sequenced in a study of blood T cells in healthy people across ages (dated by TCRdb to 2015 to 2017). Libraries were made using 5' RACE. Sequenced on an Illumina HiSeq 2500. The second PCR ran for roughly 7 to 11 cycles and used a J-beta primer mix along with a sample-barcoded 5' primer. TCRdb redid the processing of the public reads, applying fastp at Q25 and MiXCR, and retained in-frame beta chains. Every entry covers one CDR3 protein and lists the most common genes and DNA from its rows. This sample comprises some 750,000 distinct CDR3 sequences, about 20% of them detected only once. The ten largest clones represent about 22% of the sample. Material for sequencing was blood. The receptors originated from a man in his 70s in good health.

The J gene is TRBJ1-4, the V gene TRBV10-3, with D unresolved. This CDR3 is built from 13 residues. Germline values: CDR1 ENHRY, CDR2 SYGVKD. With 5 bases removed from V and 5 bases from J, the gap between germline ends came to 9 bases. The CDR3 loop is CAISNVLNEKLFF. In DNA, the CDR3 is TGTGCCATCAGTAACGTCCTAAATGAAAAACTGTTTTTT.

The rearrangement joins TRBV11-1 to TRBJ2-1, with 9 bases matching TRBD2. J gave up 5 bases and V 6 bases, and 8 bases lay outside the gene matches. Looked up from germline, CDR1 is SGHAT and CDR2 is FQDESV (reference sequence). The CDR3 consists of 15 residues. CDR3 loop: CASSLSGRLNNEQFF. CDR3 sequence (DNA): TGTGCCAGCAGTCTCAGCGGGAGGTTAAACAATGAGCAGTTCTTC.

This chain links TRBV12-3 or TRBV12-4 with TRBJ2-5; 7 nucleotides align to TRBD2. The J call is doubtful: the DNA matches TRBJ2-1 better. The CDR3 is made up of 15 amino acids. For the CDR3, the DNA is TGTGCCAGCAGTTTATCGGGGAGGGACGTCGATGAGCAGTTCTTC. Residues: CASSLSGRDVDEQFF.

In its sample, this clonotype was seen once. The chain joins TRBV5-1 to TRBJ1-1, with D possibly being TRBD1 (6 bases). The germline V and J ends were trimmed by 2 bases and 3 bases, with 11 bases remaining between them. The length of the CDR3 is 14 residues. The germline V gene has CDR1 SGHRS and CDR2 YFSETQ. As DNA, the CDR3 is TGCGCCAGCAGCTTTGGGGGACAAGACACTGAAGCTTTCTTT. Residues: CASSFGGQDTEAFF.

The rearrangement links TRBV9 to TRBJ1-6; no firm D call. This CDR3 has 15 residues. V lost 0 bases, J lost 4 bases, and 8 bases lay in between. The germline gives CDR1 SGDLS, CDR2 YYNGEE. Here the CDR3 reads CASSVGYGYNSPLHF. The CDR3 DNA is TGTGCCAGCAGCGTAGGGTATGGGTATAATTCACCCCTCCACTTT.

This clonotype has just a few counts. The CDR3 DNA sequence: TGTGCCAGCAGTGACCCCGGGACTAGCGGGGGCACAGATACGCAGTATTTT. Translated: CASSDPGTSGGTDTQYF. The chain links TRBV25-1 to TRBJ2-3; 13 bases align to TRBD2. The ends lost 3 bases at V and 1 base at J; junction bases unmatched: 4. Germline CDR1 is MGHDK and CDR2 is SYGVNS. The CDR3 covers 17 residues.

Notes on this clonotype: Compared with germline, one end of the junction differs, possibly owing to a read error. The J gene is TRBJ2-4, the V gene TRBV18; the D is unclear. The CDR3 is 14 amino acids. The germline gives CDR1 KGHSH, CDR2 LQKENI. CDR3 DNA: TGTGCCAGCTCTCTCCAATTAGCCCAAAACATTCAGTACTTC. It codes for CASSLQLAQNIQYF.

The rearrangement uses TRBV27 and TRBJ1-5; tentatively, D is TRBD1 (5 bases). The CDR3 has 15 amino acids. Between the trimmed V and J ends, which lost 2 bases and 1 base, there was a span of 9 bases. Per germline, CDR1 MNHEY and CDR2 SMNVEV (reference sequence). CDR3 amino acids: CASSLDSSSNQPQHF. The DNA of the CDR3 is TGTGCCAGCAGTTTAGACAGTTCGAGCAATCAGCCCCAGCATTTT.

V is TRBV20-1 and J is TRBJ2-2; D is ambiguous. Germline V gene data show CDR1 as DFQATT and CDR2 as SNEGSKA (reference sequence). Trimming took off 3 bases at V and 4 bases at J, with 9 bases between the two ends. The CDR3 runs 13 residues. The CDR3 nucleotides read TGCAGTGCTAGTAAAGGGTTCACCGGGGAGCTGTTTTTT. Translated: CSASKGFTGELFF.